The 25 T cell receptor beta chains listed next were all sequenced from one sample in a study of T cell responses to AZD1222 COVID-19 vaccine (dated by TCRdb to the early 2020s). Taken with the paper, the label for time point translates to: baseline before first vaccination. Libraries were made using the immunoSEQ multiplex PCR assay. Drawn from immuneACCESS, this table holds only the in-frame rearrangements with V and J called that TCRdb kept. Clones are partly lost; checked studies trace under half to an unresolved V gene and leave the rest unexplained. This sample comprises around 140,000 clones, 75% to 95% of them detected only once. 6.9% of the sample belongs to the ten largest clones. The sample was peripheral blood, taken on day 0 of AZD1222 vaccination. These receptors were obtained from an adult in good health.

This clone has a handful of counts. This CDR3 is CAWGENTEAFF. The CDR3 DNA is TGTGCCTGGGGGGAGAACACTGAAGCTTTCTTT. The chain couples TRBV30 to TRBJ1-1; D is ambiguous. There are 11 residues in the CDR3. Deletions cut 5 bases from V and 1 base from J, with 5 bases between. Per the germline V gene, CDR1 is GTSNPN and CDR2 is SVGIG (reference sequence).

The J gene is TRBJ2-3, the V gene TRBV18; 10 nucleotides align to TRBD2. CDR1 and CDR2 (germline): KGHSH, LQKENI. CDR3 length equals 16 residues. V was pared by 3 bases and J by 5 bases, with 8 bases of the junction left unmatched. DNA for the CDR3: TGTGCCAGCTCACCTAGCGGGGGGCTATCGGGAGATACGCAGTATTTT. Protein product: CASSPSGGLSGDTQYF.

The chain employs TRBV19 and TRBJ1-1; D is unclear. Trimming left V 5 bases short and J 1 base short, with 14 bases between. Germline assignment: CDR1 LNHDA and CDR2 SQIVND (reference sequence). The CDR3 consists of 15 residues. The CDR3 sequence: CASSLSGWGNTEAFF. Here the CDR3 DNA reads TGTGCCAGTAGTCTCTCGGGATGGGGGAACACTGAAGCTTTCTTT.

This sequence joins TRBV18 and TRBJ1-5, with 8 bases fitting TRBD1. This CDR3 spans 17 amino acids. The junction had 7 bases not matched to a gene; V was cut back by 3 bases and J by 0 bases. CDR1 is KGHSH, CDR2 LQKENI, per germline. CDR3 sequence: CASSPPGQGISNQPQHF. In nucleotides, the CDR3 is TGTGCCAGCTCACCGCCCGGACAGGGAATTAGCAATCAGCCCCAGCATTTT.

The chain combines TRBV21-1 with TRBJ2-7. TRBV21-1 is an annotated pseudogene. This CDR3 is built from 15 residues. CDR3 in DNA: TGTGCCAGCAGCAAAGATGAGGGGCCTTACGAAGAGCAGTACTTC. This translates into CASSKDEGPYEEQYF.

The J gene is TRBJ1-1, the V gene TRBV5-4; TRBD1 aligns across 7 bases. Germline V gene data show CDR1 as SGHNT and CDR2 as YYREEE (reference sequence). Trimming took 0 bases from V and 6 from J; bases not matched to a gene: 8. This CDR3 is 15 amino acids long. CDR3 nucleotides: TGTGCCAGCAGCTTGGAAGGGGGCCCGAGAGCTGAAGCTTTCTTT. Translating gives CASSLEGGPRAEAFF. Together with reference TRBV5-4 and TRBJ1-1, the CDR3 gives the full variable domain: ETGVTQSPTHLIKTRGQQVTLRCSSQSGHNTVSWYQQALGQGPQFIFQYYREEENGRGNFPPRFSGLQFPNYSSELNVNALELDDSALYLCASSLEGGPRAEAFFGQGTRLTVV.

The table lists this clone with a count of one. The gene calls are TRBV5-4 and TRBJ2-5; TRBD2 agrees at 10 bases. Germline V gives CDR1 SGHNT, CDR2 YYREEE (reference sequence). This CDR3 has 17 residues. With 0 bases clipped from V and 5 bases from J, the junction kept 10 bases outside the gene matches. CDR3 in amino acids: CASSLVASGGWLETQYF. The DNA of the CDR3 is TGTGCCAGCAGCTTGGTGGCTAGCGGGGGTTGGTTGGAGACCCAGTACTTC.

The J gene is TRBJ1-1, the V gene TRBV7-2; weak D call: TRBD1 (5 bases). This CDR3 contains 16 residues. Germline CDR1 SGHTA, CDR2 FQGNSA. Trimming pared 1 base from V and 5 bases from J, leaving 17 bases between. In DNA form, the CDR3 reads TGTGCCAGCAGCTTAGTTTTTCAGGGAGGGAAAACTGAAGCTTTCTTT. Its translation is CASSLVFQGGKTEAFF.

CDR3 nucleotides: TGTGCCCACTTCCAGTGGGGGACCTTTCTTAGCACAGATACGCAGTATTTT. Encoded protein: CAHFQWGTFLSTDTQYF. The genes are TRBV7-9 and TRBJ2-3; D is possibly TRBD1 or TRBD2 (5 bases each). The CDR3 extends over 17 amino acids. Looked up from germline, CDR1 is SEHNR and CDR2 is FQNEAQ (reference sequence). V was shortened by 11 bases and J by 0 bases, with 24 bases between the two germline ends.

This chain uses TRBV4-3 with TRBJ2-7, with D maybe TRBD2 (5 bases). The CDR3 has 15 residues. In germline, CDR1 is LGHNA, CDR2 YSLEER. V was clipped by 1 base and J by 1 base, with 11 bases between them. The CDR3 spells CASSQGLGSSYEQYF. CDR3 DNA sequence: TGCGCCAGCAGCCAAGGATTAGGGAGTTCCTACGAGCAGTACTTC.

The chain couples TRBV7-9 to TRBJ2-2; D is perhaps TRBD2 (6 bases). The CDR3 is 18 residues long. V lost 5 bases and J 4 bases, leaving 23 bases between the germline ends. Germline lookup yields CDR1 SEHNR and CDR2 FQNEAQ (reference sequence). CDR3 in amino acids: CASSTLWWGESSTGELFF. The CDR3 coding sequence is TGTGCCAGCAGCACCTTATGGTGGGGGGAAAGCAGCACCGGGGAGCTGTTTTTT.

The CDR3 loop is CASSFQGWSEKLFF. The CDR3 nucleotides are TGTGCCAGCAGTTTCCAGGGTTGGAGTGAAAAACTGTTTTTT. The chain is built from TRBV27 and TRBJ1-4; D is perhaps TRBD1 (5 bases). Trimming took off 3 bases at V and 7 bases at J, with 12 bases between the two ends. This CDR3 has 14 residues. Germline V gives CDR1 MNHEY, CDR2 SMNVEV (reference sequence).

The V and J genes are TRBV4-1 and TRBJ2-5; 13 bases line up with TRBD2. The germline gives CDR1 MGHRA, CDR2 YSYEKL. V lost 4 bases and J lost 2; bases outside the gene matches: 7. The CDR3 loop spans 17 amino acids. The DNA for the CDR3 is TGCGCCAGCAGCCGCAGACTAGCGGGGGGACGTCAAGAGACCCAGTACTTC. Protein: CASSRRLAGGRQETQYF.

This clone was recorded once. The chain couples TRBV9 to TRBJ2-3; unclear D gene. The CDR3 runs 15 residues. Trimming removed 0 bases at V and 5 bases at J, with 13 bases between. CDR1 and CDR2 from the germline V gene are SGDLS and YYNGEE. The CDR3 region is CASSVGGYPGDTQYF. In DNA, the CDR3 is TGTGCCAGCAGCGTAGGAGGATATCCTGGAGATACGCAGTATTTT.

The CDR3 protein is CASSLAAPRVTEAFF. CDR3 nucleotides: TGTGCCAGCAGCTTAGCGGCGCCTAGAGTCACTGAAGCTTTCTTT. The gene calls are TRBV11-2 and TRBJ1-1; D unclear. The CDR3 extends over 15 amino acids. Germline CDR1 SGHAT, CDR2 FQNNGV. The V and J ends lost 1 base and 4 bases respectively, with 13 bases between them.

Concerning this clone itself: Other DNA sequences in the same sample also yield this CDR3. The chain is built from TRBV5-8 and TRBJ1-5; the D gene is possibly TRBD1 (5 bases). The germline CDR1 and CDR2 sequences are SGHTS and YDEGEE. The CDR3 covers 15 residues. Trimming removed 1 base from V and 0 bases from J, with 8 bases in between. The CDR3 is CASSLQGFSNQPQHF. CDR3 sequence (DNA): TGTGCCAGCAGCTTGCAGGGCTTTAGCAATCAGCCCCAGCATTTT.

The chain uses TRBV19 and TRBJ1-5; 7 bases are shared with TRBD1. Germline CDR1 reads LNHDA; CDR2 reads SQIVND (reference sequence). Trimming removed 7 bases from V and 6 bases from J; junction bases left unmatched: 3. The CDR3 length is 12 residues. CDR3 DNA sequence: TGTGCCAGTAAAGCAGGGGGTCAGCCCCAGCATTTT. This translates into CASKAGGQPQHF.

The gene calls are TRBV29-1 and TRBJ2-7; 10 bases are a match to TRBD2. The CDR3 is 15 residues long. V was pared by 3 bases and J by 3 bases, with 8 bases of the junction left unmatched. From germline, CDR1 is SQVTM and CDR2 ANQGSEA. This chain's CDR3 is CSVERGTSGVYEQYF. CDR3 DNA: TGCAGCGTTGAGAGGGGAACTAGCGGGGTCTACGAGCAGTACTTC.

Of note for this clone: Other DNA sequences of this sample code for an identical CDR3. V is TRBV4-3 and J is TRBJ1-1; D not resolved. The V and J ends lost 0 bases and 1 base respectively, with 9 bases between them. Per germline, CDR1 LGHNA and CDR2 YSLEER. The CDR3 length is 15 residues. Here the CDR3 DNA reads TGCGCCAGCAGCCAAGATAGGAGAGGGAACACTGAAGCTTTCTTT. It is translated as CASSQDRRGNTEAFF.

The chain joins TRBV27 to TRBJ2-2; 11 bases are a match to TRBD2. The CDR3 sequence is 16 residues long. Trimming took 5 bases from V and 4 from J; bases not matched to a gene: 6. Per germline, CDR1 MNHEY and CDR2 SMNVEV (reference sequence). CDR3 nucleotide sequence: TGTGCCAGCAGTCCGCTAGCGGGGGGATTCACCGGGGAGCTGTTTTTT. Translating it yields CASSPLAGGFTGELFF.

The gene calls are TRBV7-3 and TRBJ2-5, with D perhaps given as TRBD1 or TRBD2 (5 bases each). The CDR3 runs to 14 residues. Germline values: CDR1 SGHTA, CDR2 FQGTGA. V was clipped by 6 bases and J by 5 bases, with 16 bases between them. The CDR3 loop is CASSPERGGETQYF. CDR3 DNA sequence: TGTGCCAGCAGTCCGGAGAGGGGTGGGGAGACCCAGTACTTC.

The chain links TRBV4-3 to TRBJ2-7; no clear D gene. V was trimmed by 0 bases and J by 2 bases, leaving 11 bases between them. There are 15 residues in the CDR3. Germline CDR1 and CDR2: LGHNA and YSLEER. The CDR3 region has the DNA TGCGCCAGCAGCCAAGATCTTTCCCCAGCCTACGAGCAGTACTTC. Residues: CASSQDLSPAYEQYF.

V and J are TRBV28 and TRBJ2-7, with D uncertain. The CDR3 runs 13 residues. Germline CDR1 is MDHEN and CDR2 is SYDVKM. V was cut by 7 bases and J by 5 bases, with 15 bases left in between. CDR3 nucleotide sequence: TGTGCCAGCATCGCGGTAGGGTTGAACGAGCAGTACTTC. Translating gives CASIAVGLNEQYF.

V usage is TRBV27 and J usage is TRBJ1-5, with 7 bases identical to TRBD1. The J segment lost 5 bases and the V segment lost 6 bases, leaving 4 bases of the junction unmatched. Germline V gives CDR1 MNHEY, CDR2 SMNVEV (reference sequence). The CDR3 is 13 residues long. CDR3 in amino acids: CASRGTVYQPQHF. CDR3 bases: TGTGCCAGCAGAGGGACAGTCTATCAGCCCCAGCATTTT.

The J gene is TRBJ2-3, the V gene TRBV6-5; the D gene could be TRBD1 or TRBD2 (5 bases each). CDR1 and CDR2 from the germline V gene are MNHEY and SVGAGI. V was pared by 7 bases and J by 6 bases, with 20 bases between. The CDR3 length is 15 residues. Here the CDR3 DNA reads TGTGCCAGCACGTACGGGTCGGGGCCTGGGGATACGCAGTATTTT. It encodes CASTYGSGPGDTQYF.